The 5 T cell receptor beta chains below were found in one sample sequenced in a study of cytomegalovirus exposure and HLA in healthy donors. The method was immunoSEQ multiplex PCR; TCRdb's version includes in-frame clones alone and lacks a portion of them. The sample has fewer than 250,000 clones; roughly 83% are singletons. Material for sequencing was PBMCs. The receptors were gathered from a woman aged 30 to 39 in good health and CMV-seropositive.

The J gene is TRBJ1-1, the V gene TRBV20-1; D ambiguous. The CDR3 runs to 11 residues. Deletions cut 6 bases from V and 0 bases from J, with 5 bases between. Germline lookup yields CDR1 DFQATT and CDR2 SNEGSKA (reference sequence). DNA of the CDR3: TGCAGTGCCACCATGAACACTGAAGCTTTCTTT. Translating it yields CSATMNTEAFF.

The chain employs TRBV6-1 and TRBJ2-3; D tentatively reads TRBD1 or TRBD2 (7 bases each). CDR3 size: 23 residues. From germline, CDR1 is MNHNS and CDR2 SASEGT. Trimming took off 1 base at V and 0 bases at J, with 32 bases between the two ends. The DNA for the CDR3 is TGTGCCAGCAGTGAAGAAAATATTCACAGGGGCTTTCTAGCGGAGAGTAGCACAGATACGCAGTATTTT. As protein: CASSEENIHRGFLAESSTDTQYF.

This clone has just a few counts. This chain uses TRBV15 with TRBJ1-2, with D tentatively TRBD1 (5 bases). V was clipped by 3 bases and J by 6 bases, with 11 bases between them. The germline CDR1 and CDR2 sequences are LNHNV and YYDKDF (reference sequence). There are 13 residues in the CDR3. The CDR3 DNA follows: TGTGCCACCAGCAGCGAGGGGAACCATGGCTACACCTTC. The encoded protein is CATSSEGNHGYTF.

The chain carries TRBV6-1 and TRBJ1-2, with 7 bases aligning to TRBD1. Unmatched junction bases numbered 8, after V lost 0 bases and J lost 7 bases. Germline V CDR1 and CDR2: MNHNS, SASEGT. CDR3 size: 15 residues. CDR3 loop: CASSEAAGGGGGYTF. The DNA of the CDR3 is TGTGCCAGCAGTGAAGCCGCAGGGGGGGGAGGTGGCTACACCTTC.

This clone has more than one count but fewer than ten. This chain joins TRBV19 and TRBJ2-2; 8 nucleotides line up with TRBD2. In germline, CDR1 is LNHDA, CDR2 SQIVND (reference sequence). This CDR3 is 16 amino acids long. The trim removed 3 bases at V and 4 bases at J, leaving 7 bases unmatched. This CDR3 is CASSIVGGRSTGELFF. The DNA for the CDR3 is TGTGCCAGTAGTATTGTTGGCGGGAGGAGCACCGGGGAGCTGTTTTTT.